The T cell receptor (beta chain) under discussion was sequenced for a study of T cell clones after liver transplantation. The germline gives CDR1 SGHDT, CDR2 YYEEEE. This CDR3 is built from 15 residues. V was clipped by 6 bases and J by 0 bases, with 13 bases between them. The table came from immunoSEQ multiplex PCR; TCRdb's copy has only in-frame clones and leaves some out. The sample has around 80,000 clones, about 82% seen once. The chain carries TRBV5-6 and TRBJ2-1, with D perhaps being TRBD1 or TRBD2 (5 bases each). The sample was CD4+ T cells from blood, taken approximately 3.5 years after liver transplant. This clonotype was sampled from a human patient who received a liver transplant. Some T cells here may be from the graft donor. The CDR3 here is CASTEGLYSYNEQFF. The CDR3 region has the DNA TGTGCCAGCACCGAGGGGCTGTACTCCTACAATGAGCAGTTCTTC.